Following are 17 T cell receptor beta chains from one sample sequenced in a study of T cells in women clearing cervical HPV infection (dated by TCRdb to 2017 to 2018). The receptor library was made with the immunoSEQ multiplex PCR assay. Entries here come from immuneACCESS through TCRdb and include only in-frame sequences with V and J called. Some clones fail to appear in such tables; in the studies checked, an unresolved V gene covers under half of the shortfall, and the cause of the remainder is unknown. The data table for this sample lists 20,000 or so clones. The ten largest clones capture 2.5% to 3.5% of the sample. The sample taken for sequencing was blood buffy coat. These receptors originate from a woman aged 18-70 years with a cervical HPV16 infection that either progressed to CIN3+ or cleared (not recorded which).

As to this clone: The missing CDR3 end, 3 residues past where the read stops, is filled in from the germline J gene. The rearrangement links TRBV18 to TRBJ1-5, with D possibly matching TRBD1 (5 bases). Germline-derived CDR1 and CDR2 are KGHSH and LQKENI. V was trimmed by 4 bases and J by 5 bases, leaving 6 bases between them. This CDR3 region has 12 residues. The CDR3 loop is CASSRGDQPQHF. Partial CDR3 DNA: TGTGCCAGCTCACGAGGGGATCAGCCC.

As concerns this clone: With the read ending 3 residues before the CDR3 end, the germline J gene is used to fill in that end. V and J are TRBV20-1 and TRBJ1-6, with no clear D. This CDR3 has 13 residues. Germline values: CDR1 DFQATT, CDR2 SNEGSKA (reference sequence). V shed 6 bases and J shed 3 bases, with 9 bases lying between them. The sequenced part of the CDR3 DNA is TGCAGTGCCAAGGGTCTCTATAATTCACCC. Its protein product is CSAKGLYNSP. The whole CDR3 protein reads CSAKGLYNSPLHF.

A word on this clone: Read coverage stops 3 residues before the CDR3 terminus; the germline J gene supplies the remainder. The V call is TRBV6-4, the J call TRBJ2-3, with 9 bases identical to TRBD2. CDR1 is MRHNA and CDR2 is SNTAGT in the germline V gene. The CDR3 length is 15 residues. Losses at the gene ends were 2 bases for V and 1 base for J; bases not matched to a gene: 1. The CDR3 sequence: CASSDRTSGTDTQYF. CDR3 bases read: TGTGCCAGCAGTGACCGGACTAGCGGCACAGATACG.

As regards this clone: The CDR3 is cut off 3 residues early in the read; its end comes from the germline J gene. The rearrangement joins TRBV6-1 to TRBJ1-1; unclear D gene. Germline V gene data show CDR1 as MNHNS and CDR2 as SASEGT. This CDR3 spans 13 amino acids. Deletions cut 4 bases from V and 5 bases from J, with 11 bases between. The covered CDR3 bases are TGTGCCAGCAGTGTGGAGTTAGGGACTGAA. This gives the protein CASSVELGTE. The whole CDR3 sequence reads CASSVELGTEAFF.

Here the CDR3 reads CASSSDRGRLQPQHF. The part of the CDR3 DNA that was read is TGTGCCAGTAGTTCGGACAGGGGGCGTTTACAGCCC. The chain recombines TRBV19 with TRBJ1-5; 11 positions agree with TRBD1. The read terminates 3 residues before the CDR3 end, so the remaining end is supplied by the germline J gene. This CDR3 spans 15 amino acids. The V gene end was trimmed by 5 bases and the J gene end by 7 bases; junction bases not matched to a gene: 7. Germline V lookup: CDR1 LNHDA, CDR2 SQIVND (reference sequence).

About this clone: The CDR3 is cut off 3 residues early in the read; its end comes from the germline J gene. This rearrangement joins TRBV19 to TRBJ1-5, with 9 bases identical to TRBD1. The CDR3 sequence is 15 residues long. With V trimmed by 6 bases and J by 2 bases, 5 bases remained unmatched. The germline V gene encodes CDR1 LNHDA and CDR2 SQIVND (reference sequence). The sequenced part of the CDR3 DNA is TGTGCCAGTAGCCGGGACAGGGTAGGCAATCAGCCC. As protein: CASSRDRVGNQP. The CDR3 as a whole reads CASSRDRVGNQPQHF.

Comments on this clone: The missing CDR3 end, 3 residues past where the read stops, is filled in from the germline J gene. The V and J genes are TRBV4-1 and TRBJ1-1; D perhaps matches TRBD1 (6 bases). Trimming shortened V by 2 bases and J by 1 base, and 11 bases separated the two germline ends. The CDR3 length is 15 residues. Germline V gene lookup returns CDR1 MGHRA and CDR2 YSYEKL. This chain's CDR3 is CASSQTGRGNTEAFF. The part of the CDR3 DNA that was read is TGCGCCAGCAGCCAAACAGGGCGCGGGAACACTGAA.

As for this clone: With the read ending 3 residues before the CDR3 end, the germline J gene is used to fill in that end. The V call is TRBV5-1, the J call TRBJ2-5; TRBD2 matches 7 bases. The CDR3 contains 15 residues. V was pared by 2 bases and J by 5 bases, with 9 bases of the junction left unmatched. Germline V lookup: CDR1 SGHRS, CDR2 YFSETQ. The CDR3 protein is CASSLASGILETQYF. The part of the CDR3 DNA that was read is TGCGCCAGCAGCTTAGCCAGCGGGATTCTCGAGACC.

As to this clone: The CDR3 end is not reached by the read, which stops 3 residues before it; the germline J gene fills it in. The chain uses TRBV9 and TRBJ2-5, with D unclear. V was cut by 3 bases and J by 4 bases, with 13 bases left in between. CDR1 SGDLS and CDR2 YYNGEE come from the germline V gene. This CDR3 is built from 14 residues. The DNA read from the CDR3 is TGTGCCAGCAGCGACTCGTCTCGTGGAGAGACC. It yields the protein CASSDSSRGET. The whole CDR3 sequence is CASSDSSRGETQYF.

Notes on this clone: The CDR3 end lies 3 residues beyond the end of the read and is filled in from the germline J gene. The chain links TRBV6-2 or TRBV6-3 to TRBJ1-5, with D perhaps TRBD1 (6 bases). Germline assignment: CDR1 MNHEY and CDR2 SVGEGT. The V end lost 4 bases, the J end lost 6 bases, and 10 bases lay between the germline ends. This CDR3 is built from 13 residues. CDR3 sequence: CASSLGGGQPQHF. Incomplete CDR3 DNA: TGTGCCAGCAGTTTGGGAGGGGGTCAGCCC.

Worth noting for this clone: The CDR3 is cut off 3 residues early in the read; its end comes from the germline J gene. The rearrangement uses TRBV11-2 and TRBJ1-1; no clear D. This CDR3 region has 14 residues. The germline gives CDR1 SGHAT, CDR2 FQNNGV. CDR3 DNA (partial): TGTGCCAGCAGCTTAGGGGCTGAGCAATCAATT. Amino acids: CASSLGAEQSI. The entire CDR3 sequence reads CASSLGAEQSIAFF. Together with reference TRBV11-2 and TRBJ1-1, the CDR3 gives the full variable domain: EAGVAQSPRYKIIEKRQSVAFWCNPISGHATLYWYQQILGQGPKLLIQFQNNGVVDDSQLPKDRFSAERLKGVDSTLKIQPAKLEDSAVYLCASSLGAEQSIAFFGQGTRLTVV.

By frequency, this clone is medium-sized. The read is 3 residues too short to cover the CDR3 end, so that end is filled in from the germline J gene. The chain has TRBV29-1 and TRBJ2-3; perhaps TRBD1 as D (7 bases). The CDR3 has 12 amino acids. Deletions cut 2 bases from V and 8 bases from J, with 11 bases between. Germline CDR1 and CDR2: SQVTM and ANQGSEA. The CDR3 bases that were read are TGCAGCGTTGAACCCAGGGGGGCTACG. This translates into CSVEPRGAT. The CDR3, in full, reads CSVEPRGATQYF.

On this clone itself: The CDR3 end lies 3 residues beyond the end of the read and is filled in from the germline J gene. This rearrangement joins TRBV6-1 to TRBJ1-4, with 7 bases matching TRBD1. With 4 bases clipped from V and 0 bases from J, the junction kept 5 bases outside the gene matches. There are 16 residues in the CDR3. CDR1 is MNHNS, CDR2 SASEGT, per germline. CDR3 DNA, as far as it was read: TGTGCCAGCAGTGGGGGGACAGAAACAACTAATGAAAAA. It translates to CASSGGTETTNEK. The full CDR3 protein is CASSGGTETTNEKLFF.

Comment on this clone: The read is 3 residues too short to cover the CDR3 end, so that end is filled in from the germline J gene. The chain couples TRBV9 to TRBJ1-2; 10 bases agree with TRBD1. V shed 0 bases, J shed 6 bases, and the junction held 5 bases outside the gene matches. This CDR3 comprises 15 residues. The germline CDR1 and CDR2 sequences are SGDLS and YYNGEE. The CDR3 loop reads CASSVAGTGVDGYTF. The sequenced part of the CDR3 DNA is TGTGCCAGCAGCGTAGCGGGGACAGGGGTGGATGGC.

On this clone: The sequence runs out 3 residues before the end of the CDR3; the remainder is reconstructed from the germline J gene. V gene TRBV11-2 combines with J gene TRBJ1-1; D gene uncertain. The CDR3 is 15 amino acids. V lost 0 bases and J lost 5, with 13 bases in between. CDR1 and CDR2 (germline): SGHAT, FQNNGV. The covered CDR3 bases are TGTGCCAGCAGCTTAGATGTCGGCGGGTTTACTGAA. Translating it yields CASSLDVGGFTE. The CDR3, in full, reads CASSLDVGGFTEAFF.

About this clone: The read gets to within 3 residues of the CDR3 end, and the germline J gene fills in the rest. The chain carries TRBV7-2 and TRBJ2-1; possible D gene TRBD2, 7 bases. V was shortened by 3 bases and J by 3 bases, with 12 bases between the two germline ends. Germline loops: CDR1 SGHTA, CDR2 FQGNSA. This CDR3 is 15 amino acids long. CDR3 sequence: CASSFRGANYNEQFF. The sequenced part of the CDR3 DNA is TGTGCCAGCAGCTTCCGGGGGGCGAACTACAATGAG.

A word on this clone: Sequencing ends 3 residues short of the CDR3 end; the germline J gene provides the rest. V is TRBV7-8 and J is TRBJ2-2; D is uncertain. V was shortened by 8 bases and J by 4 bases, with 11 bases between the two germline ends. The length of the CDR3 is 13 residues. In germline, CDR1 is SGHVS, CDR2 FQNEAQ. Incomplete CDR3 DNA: TGTGCCAGCTCCCAGCGATTCACCGGGGAG. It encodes CASSQRFTGE. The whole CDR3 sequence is CASSQRFTGELFF.